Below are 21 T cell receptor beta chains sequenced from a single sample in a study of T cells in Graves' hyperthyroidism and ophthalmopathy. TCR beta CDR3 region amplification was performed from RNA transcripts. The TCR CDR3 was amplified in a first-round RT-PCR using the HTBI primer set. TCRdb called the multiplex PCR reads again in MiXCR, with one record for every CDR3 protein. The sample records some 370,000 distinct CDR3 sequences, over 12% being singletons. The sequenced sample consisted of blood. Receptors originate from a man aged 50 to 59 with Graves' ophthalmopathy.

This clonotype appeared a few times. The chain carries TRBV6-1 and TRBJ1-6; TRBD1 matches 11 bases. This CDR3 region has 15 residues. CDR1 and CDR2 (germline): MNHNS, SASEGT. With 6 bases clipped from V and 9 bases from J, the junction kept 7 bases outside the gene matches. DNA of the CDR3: TGTGCCAGCAGACCCGGACAGGGGGCGCTTTCACCCCTCCACTTT. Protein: CASRPGQGALSPLHF.

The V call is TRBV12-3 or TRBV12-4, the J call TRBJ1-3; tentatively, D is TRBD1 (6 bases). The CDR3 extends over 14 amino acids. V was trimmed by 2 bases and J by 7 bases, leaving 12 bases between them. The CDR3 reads CASSLFRGVNTIYF. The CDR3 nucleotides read TGTGCCAGCAGTTTATTCAGGGGAGTGAACACCATATATTTT.

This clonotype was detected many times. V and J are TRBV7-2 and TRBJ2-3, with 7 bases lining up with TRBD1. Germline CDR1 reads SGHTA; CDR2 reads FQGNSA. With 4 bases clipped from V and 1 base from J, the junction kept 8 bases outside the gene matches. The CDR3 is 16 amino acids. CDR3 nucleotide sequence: TGTGCCAGCAGCTCTACACTCGGGACAGGCACAGATACGCAGTATTTT. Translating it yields CASSSTLGTGTDTQYF.

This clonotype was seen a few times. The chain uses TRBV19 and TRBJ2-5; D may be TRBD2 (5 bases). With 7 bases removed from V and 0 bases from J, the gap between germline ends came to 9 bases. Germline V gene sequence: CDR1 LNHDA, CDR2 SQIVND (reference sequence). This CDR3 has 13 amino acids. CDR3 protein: CASKERNQETQYF. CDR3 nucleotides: TGTGCCAGTAAAGAGCGGAACCAAGAGACCCAGTACTTC.

CDR3 sequence (DNA): TGTGCCAGCAGCCACACGAGGGGGGCGGGCGGGGAGCTGTTTTTT. Its translation is CASSHTRGAGGELFF. This chain uses TRBV3-1 with TRBJ2-2, with D perhaps matching TRBD1 or TRBD2 (6 bases each). The CDR3 runs 15 residues. V lost 3 bases, J lost 7 bases, and 15 bases lay in between. The germline V gene has CDR1 LGHDT and CDR2 YNNKEL (reference sequence).

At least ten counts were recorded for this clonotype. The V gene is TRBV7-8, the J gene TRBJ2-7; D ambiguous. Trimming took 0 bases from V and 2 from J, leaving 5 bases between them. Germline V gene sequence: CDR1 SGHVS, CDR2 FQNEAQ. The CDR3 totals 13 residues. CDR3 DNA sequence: TGTGCCAGCAGCTTAGCAGTGCCCTACGAGCAGTACTTC. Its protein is CASSLAVPYEQYF.

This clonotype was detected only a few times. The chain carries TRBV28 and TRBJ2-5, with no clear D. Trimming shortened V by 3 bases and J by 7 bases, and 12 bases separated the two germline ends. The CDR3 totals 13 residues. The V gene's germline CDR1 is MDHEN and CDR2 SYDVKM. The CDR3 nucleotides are TGTGCCAGCAGTTTGGAGAGTAAGTTGACCCAGTACTTC. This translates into CASSLESKLTQYF.

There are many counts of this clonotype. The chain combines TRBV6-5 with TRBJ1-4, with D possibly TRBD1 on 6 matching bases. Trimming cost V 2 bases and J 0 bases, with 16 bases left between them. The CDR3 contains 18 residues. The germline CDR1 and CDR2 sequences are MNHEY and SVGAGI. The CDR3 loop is CASSYGPQGTATNEKLFF. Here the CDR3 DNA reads TGTGCCAGCAGTTACGGCCCACAGGGAACTGCAACTAATGAAAAACTGTTTTTT.

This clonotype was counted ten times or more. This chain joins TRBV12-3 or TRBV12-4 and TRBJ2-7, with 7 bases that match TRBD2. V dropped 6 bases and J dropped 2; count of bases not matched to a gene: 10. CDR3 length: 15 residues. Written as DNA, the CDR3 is TGTGCCAGCAGACGCCGGGAGGACCCCCCCTACGAGCAGTACTTC. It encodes CASRRREDPPYEQYF.

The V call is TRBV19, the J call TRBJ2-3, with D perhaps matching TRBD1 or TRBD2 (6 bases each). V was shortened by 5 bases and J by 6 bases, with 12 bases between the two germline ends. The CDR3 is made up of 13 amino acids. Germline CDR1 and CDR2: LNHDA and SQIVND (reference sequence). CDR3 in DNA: TGTGCCAGTAGTGGGGGGCTTAGGGATACGCAGTATTTT. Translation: CASSGGLRDTQYF.

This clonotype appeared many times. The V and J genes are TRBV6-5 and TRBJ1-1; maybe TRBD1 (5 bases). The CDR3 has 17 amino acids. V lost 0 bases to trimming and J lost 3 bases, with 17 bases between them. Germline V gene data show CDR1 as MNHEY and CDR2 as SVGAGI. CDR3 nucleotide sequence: TGTGCCAGCAGTTACTCGCGCCTGGGGCGGGCCCACACTGAAGCTTTCTTT. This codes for CASSYSRLGRAHTEAFF.

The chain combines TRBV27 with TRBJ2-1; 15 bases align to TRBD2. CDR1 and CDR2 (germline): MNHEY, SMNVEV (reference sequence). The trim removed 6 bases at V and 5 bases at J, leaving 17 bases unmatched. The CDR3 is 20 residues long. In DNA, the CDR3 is TGTGCCAGCAGGAGCGTCAGTTGGACTAGCGGGAGGGTCTACAACAATGAGCAGTTCTTC. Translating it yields CASRSVSWTSGRVYNNEQFF.

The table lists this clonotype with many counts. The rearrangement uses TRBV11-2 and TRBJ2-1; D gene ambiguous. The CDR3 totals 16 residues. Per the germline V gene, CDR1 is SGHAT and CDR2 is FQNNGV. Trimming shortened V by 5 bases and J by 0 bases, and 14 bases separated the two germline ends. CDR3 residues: CASSPSRGPSYNEQFF. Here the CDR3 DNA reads TGTGCCAGCAGCCCATCAAGAGGTCCCTCCTACAATGAGCAGTTCTTC.

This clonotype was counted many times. The CDR3 DNA follows: TGTGCCTGGAGTAGAGGGGCAACTAATGAAAAACTGTTTTTT. It encodes CAWSRGATNEKLFF. The chain combines TRBV30 with TRBJ1-4; D is possibly TRBD1 (5 bases). Germline CDR1 GTSNPN, CDR2 SVGIG (reference sequence). V dropped 2 bases and J dropped 0 bases, with 7 bases sitting between them. This CDR3 region has 14 residues.

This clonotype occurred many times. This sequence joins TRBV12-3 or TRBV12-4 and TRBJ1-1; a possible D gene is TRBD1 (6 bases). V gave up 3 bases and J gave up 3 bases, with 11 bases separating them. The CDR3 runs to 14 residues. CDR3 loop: CASSFQGLDTEAFF. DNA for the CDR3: TGTGCCAGCAGTTTTCAGGGGCTGGACACTGAAGCTTTCTTT.

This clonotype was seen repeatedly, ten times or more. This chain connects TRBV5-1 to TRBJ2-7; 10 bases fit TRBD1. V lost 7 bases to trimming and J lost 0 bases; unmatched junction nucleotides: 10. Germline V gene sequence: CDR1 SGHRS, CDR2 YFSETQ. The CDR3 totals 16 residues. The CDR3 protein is CASSPGQGLSSYEQYF. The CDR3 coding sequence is TGCGCCAGCTCCCCGGGACAGGGGCTAAGCTCCTACGAGCAGTACTTC.

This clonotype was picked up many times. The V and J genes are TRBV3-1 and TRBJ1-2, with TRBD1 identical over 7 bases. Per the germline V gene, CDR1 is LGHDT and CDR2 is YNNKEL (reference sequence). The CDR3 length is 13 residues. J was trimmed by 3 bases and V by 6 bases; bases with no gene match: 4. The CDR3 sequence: CASRGTDDYGYTF. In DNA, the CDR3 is TGTGCCAGCAGAGGGACAGACGACTATGGCTACACCTTC.

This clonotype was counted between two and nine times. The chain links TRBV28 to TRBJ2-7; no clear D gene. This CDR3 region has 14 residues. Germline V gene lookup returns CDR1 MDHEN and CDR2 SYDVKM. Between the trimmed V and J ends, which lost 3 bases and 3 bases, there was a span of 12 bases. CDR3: CASSFSTALYEQYF. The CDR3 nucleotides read TGTGCCAGCAGTTTTAGCACAGCCCTCTACGAGCAGTACTTC. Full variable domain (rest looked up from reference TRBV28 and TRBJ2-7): DVKVTQSSRYLVKRTGEKVFLECVQDMDHENMFWYRQDPGLGLRLIYFSYDVKMKEKGDIPEGYSVSREKKERFSLILESASTNQTSMYLCASSFSTALYEQYFGPGTRLTVT.

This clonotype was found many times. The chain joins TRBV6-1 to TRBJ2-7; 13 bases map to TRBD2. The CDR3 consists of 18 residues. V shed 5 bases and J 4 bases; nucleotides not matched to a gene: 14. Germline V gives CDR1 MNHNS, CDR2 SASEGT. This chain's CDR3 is CASSRTGTSGTRSYEQYF. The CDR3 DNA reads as TGTGCCAGCAGTCGAACTGGGACTAGCGGGACTAGAAGTTACGAGCAGTACTTC.

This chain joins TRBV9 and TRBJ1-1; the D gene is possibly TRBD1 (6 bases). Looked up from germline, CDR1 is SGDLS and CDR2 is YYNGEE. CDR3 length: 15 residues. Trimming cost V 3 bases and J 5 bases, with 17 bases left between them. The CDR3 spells CASSGREGVGTEAFF. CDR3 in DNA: TGTGCCAGCAGCGGCAGGGAGGGGGTAGGAACTGAAGCTTTCTTT.

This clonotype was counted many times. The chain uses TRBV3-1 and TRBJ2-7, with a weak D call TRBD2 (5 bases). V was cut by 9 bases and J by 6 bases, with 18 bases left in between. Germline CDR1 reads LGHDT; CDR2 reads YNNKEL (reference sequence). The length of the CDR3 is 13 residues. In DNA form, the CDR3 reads TGTGCCAGTCGAGGCGCACAACGGGGCGAGCAGTACTTC. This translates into CASRGAQRGEQYF.